One sample yielded the 15 T cell receptor beta chains listed below, sequenced in a study of blood T cell repertoires in COVID-19. TCRdb's copy holds only in-frame clones and misses some; the assay was immunoSEQ multiplex PCR. The profile shows 200,000 to 250,000 clones, roughly 83% of them singletons. The sequenced sample consisted of PBMCs or T cells enriched from blood (not recorded which). These TCRs come from a woman aged 45-65 years who had recovered from COVID-19.

The genes are TRBV3-1 (or the pseudogene TRBV3-2) and TRBJ2-5; 7 bases align to TRBD1. CDR3 length equals 14 residues. With 4 bases clipped from V and 2 bases from J, the junction kept 4 bases outside the gene matches. The germline V gene has CDR1 LGHDT and CDR2 YNNKEL (reference sequence). Here the CDR3 DNA reads TGTGCCAGCAGCCCCCGACAGGGACAAGAGACCCAGTACTTC. It yields the protein CASSPRQGQETQYF.

This clone was counted once. This chain links TRBV5-5 with TRBJ2-5; TRBD2 agrees at 9 bases. The junction had 6 bases not matched to a gene; V was cut back by 4 bases and J by 5 bases. CDR1 and CDR2 from the germline V gene are SGHKS and YYEKEE (reference sequence). The CDR3 is made up of 14 amino acids. The CDR3 DNA follows: TGTGCCAGCAGCCTAGCGGGACCTCCCGAGACCCAGTACTTC. Its translation is CASSLAGPPETQYF.

The chain joins TRBV9 to TRBJ2-7; D is perhaps TRBD1 (6 bases). CDR3 size: 16 residues. V lost 0 bases to trimming and J lost 2 bases, with 15 bases between them. Germline assignment: CDR1 SGDLS and CDR2 YYNGEE. The CDR3 here is CASSVGLGAVAYEQYF. Written as DNA, the CDR3 is TGTGCCAGCAGCGTAGGGCTGGGGGCGGTTGCCTACGAGCAGTACTTC.

The chain combines TRBV18 with TRBJ2-1; D is possibly TRBD2 (5 bases). Between the trimmed V and J ends, which lost 6 bases and 6 bases, there was a span of 15 bases. CDR3 length: 14 amino acids. Germline V gives CDR1 KGHSH, CDR2 LQKENI. CDR3 DNA sequence: TGTGCCAGCTCTCGGGATGGGGATAGCAATGAGCAGTTCTTC. Its protein is CASSRDGDSNEQFF.

V and J are TRBV5-1 and TRBJ2-3, with TRBD1 identical over 9 bases. The J segment lost 6 bases and the V segment lost 4 bases, leaving 9 bases of the junction unmatched. The germline CDR1 and CDR2 sequences are SGHRS and YFSETQ. This CDR3 contains 15 residues. DNA of the CDR3: TGCGCCAGCAGCCGGACAGGGGCGGGTGCGGATACGCAGTATTTT. Translating gives CASSRTGAGADTQYF.

The chain couples TRBV7-9 to TRBJ1-1, with D uncertain. V was shortened by 5 bases and J by 2 bases, with 15 bases between the two germline ends. The CDR3 sequence is 15 residues long. Germline CDR1 reads SEHNR; CDR2 reads FQNEAQ (reference sequence). The CDR3 DNA follows: TGTGCCAGCAGCCCCAGGATAGGTATTAACACTGAAGCTTTCTTT. As protein: CASSPRIGINTEAFF. The variable domain in full, with the rest retrieved from reference TRBV7-9 and TRBJ1-1, is DTGVSQNPRHKITKRGQNVTFRCDPISEHNRLYWYRQTLGQGPEFLTYFQNEAQLEKSRLLSDRFSAERPKGSFSTLEIQRTEQGDSAMYLCASSPRIGINTEAFFGQGTRLTVV.

The chain couples TRBV30 to TRBJ1-1; 8 nucleotides align to TRBD1. There are 12 residues in the CDR3. Germline CDR1 and CDR2: GTSNPN and SVGIG (reference sequence). The V gene end was trimmed by 2 bases and the J gene end by 11 bases; junction bases not matched to a gene: 7. The CDR3 nucleotides read TGTGCCTGGAGTCGGGACAGGTCCCTCGCTTTCTTT. Its protein product is CAWSRDRSLAFF. Combining the CDR3 with reference TRBV30 and TRBJ1-1 gives the whole variable domain SQTIHQWPATLVQPVGSPLSLECTVEGTSNPNLYWYRQAAGRGLQLLFYSVGIGQISSEVPQNLSASRPQDRQFILSSKKLLLSDSGFYLCAWSRDRSLAFFGQGTRLTVV.

The gene calls are TRBV24-1 and TRBJ1-1; D remains unclear. The CDR3 contains 14 residues. The V end lost 3 bases, the J end lost 1 base, and 8 bases lay between the germline ends. Looked up from germline, CDR1 is KGHDR and CDR2 is SFDVKD. CDR3 in DNA: TGTGCCACCAGTGATCTAGCGCGGAACACTGAAGCTTTCTTT. It encodes CATSDLARNTEAFF.

V is TRBV7-2 and J is TRBJ1-2, with unresolved D. Germline V gene sequence: CDR1 SGHTA, CDR2 FQGNSA. V lost 5 bases to trimming and J lost 8 bases, with 21 bases between them. The CDR3 sequence is 15 residues long. CDR3 loop: CASSLEVRPGRGYTF. The CDR3 DNA follows: TGTGCCAGCAGCCTAGAGGTCCGACCCGGGAGAGGCTACACCTTC.

This sequence joins TRBV4-1 and TRBJ1-4; TRBD1 might be the D (5 bases). Germline CDR1 reads MGHRA; CDR2 reads YSYEKL. Trimming stripped 3 bases from V and 4 bases from J, with 9 bases between. This CDR3 region has 14 residues. The CDR3 nucleotides are TGCGCCAGCAGCCAGACAGAATATAATGAAAAACTGTTTTTT. Protein product: CASSQTEYNEKLFF.

Concerning this clone: The junction departs from germline at one end; a sequencing error may be responsible. The V gene is TRBV7-7, the J gene TRBJ2-7; no definite D call. This CDR3 has 13 residues. The germline V gene has CDR1 SSHAT and CDR2 FNYEAQ (reference sequence). CDR3 amino acids: CASSPSPELEQYF. Written as DNA, the CDR3 is TGTGCTAGCAGCCCGAGCCCGGAGCTCGAGCAGTACTTC.

This chain connects TRBV5-6 to TRBJ2-3; 9 positions match TRBD1. J lost 5 bases, V lost 1 base, and 11 bases had no gene match. CDR1 is SGHDT and CDR2 is YYEEEE in the germline V gene. This CDR3 is 17 amino acids long. CDR3 residues: CASSLRVTGGAKDTQYF. For the CDR3, the DNA is TGTGCCAGCAGCTTGAGAGTAACAGGGGGCGCGAAAGATACGCAGTATTTT.

The chain combines TRBV7-2 with TRBJ2-1; a possible D gene is TRBD1 (6 bases). Trimming cost V 2 bases and J 7 bases, with 18 bases left between them. The CDR3 consists of 16 residues. CDR1 is SGHTA, CDR2 FQGNSA, per germline. CDR3 region: CASSLLGTLSGNEQFF. Here the CDR3 DNA reads TGTGCCAGCAGCTTACTCGGGACACTATCAGGTAATGAGCAGTTCTTC.

The sample holds one count of this clone. The J gene is TRBJ1-3, the V gene TRBV2; the D is unclear. The ends were cut back, 1 base at V and 4 bases at J, with 8 bases in the middle. From germline, CDR1 is SNHLY and CDR2 FYNNEI. This CDR3 has 14 amino acids. CDR3 loop: CASSEEPPGNTIYF. DNA for the CDR3: TGTGCCAGCAGTGAAGAGCCCCCGGGAAACACCATATATTTT.

The table lists this clone with a count of one. The V call is TRBV19, the J call TRBJ2-1; TRBD2 aligns across 7 bases. The V and J ends lost 7 bases and 0 bases, in that order; junction bases with no gene match: 3. CDR1 is LNHDA, CDR2 SQIVND, per germline (reference sequence). The CDR3 extends over 14 amino acids. For the CDR3, the DNA is TGTGCCAGTAACGGGGGGACCTCCTACAATGAGCAGTTCTTC. Protein sequence: CASNGGTSYNEQFF.